Described below is a single T cell receptor (beta chain) sequence and its context. The germline V and J ends were trimmed by 5 bases and 8 bases, with 9 bases remaining between them. Germline V gene data show CDR1 as SGHTA and CDR2 as FQGNSA. This CDR3 spans 11 amino acids. Some clones are missing from TCRdb's copy, which holds only in-frame ones; the method was immunoSEQ multiplex PCR. The sample has roughly 170,000 clones, more than 85% seen once. The data derive from a study of control samples from healthy donors and cancer patients. The sequence was obtained from a woman in her forties in good health. The J gene is TRBJ1-2, the V gene TRBV7-2; D unresolved. The specimen was blood. CDR3 protein: CASSLLLGYTF. In nucleotides, the CDR3 is TGTGCCAGCAGCCTACTCTTGGGCTACACCTTC.